This T cell receptor beta chain was profiled in a study of blood T cell repertoires in COVID-19. In the study overall: Nucleic acid was either cDNA or gDNA, and it came from T cells, B-cell-depleted T cells, or PBMCs.

Enrollees, about 18 to 95 years old, lived in 24 US areas. The CDR3 sequence is 15 residues long. Germline assignment: CDR1 MNHNS and CDR2 SASEGT. V was pared by 1 base and J by 6 bases, with 8 bases of the junction left unmatched. Authors' processing steps: Cell counts per sample came from amplifying reference gene primers. Profiling relied on immunoSEQ multiplex PCR, and the TCRdb table lists in-frame clones only, not all of them. Clone size and the V and J calls come from that table; the DNA yielded D and trimming. Here the sample spans some 460,000 clones, roughly 87% being singletons. This clonotype was sampled from a young woman with acute COVID-19. Sequencing used PBMCs or T cells enriched from blood (not recorded which). The chain couples TRBV6-1 to TRBJ1-1; the match to TRBD1 covers 7 bases. CDR3 sequence reads: CASSEVDRAVSEAFF. The CDR3 nucleotides are TGTGCCAGCAGTGAAGTCGACAGGGCGGTCTCTGAAGCTTTCTTT.